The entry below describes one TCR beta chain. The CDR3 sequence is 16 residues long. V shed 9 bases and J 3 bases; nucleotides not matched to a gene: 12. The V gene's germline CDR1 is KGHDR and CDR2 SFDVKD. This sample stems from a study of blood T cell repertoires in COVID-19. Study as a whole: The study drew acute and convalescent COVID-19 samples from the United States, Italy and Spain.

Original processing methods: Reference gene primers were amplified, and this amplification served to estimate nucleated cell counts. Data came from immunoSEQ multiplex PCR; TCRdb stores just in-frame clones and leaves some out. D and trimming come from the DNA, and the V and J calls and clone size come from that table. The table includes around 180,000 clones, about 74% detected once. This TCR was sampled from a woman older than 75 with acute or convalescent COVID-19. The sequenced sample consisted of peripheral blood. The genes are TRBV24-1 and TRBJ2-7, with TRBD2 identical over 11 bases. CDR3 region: CATGDSGTSGDYEQYF. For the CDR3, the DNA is TGTGCCACCGGGGACTCCGGGACTAGCGGAGACTACGAGCAGTACTTC.